This T cell receptor (beta chain) originates from a study of metastatic and nonmetastatic thyroid tumors. Across the study: It was across blood and tumor or nodule tissue from malignant and benign thyroid patients that repertoires were compared. Study-wide findings and caveats: It was reported that TCR beta diversity was significantly higher in malignant thyroid tumors than benign nodules, in blood and tumor.

Deletions cut 5 bases from V and 3 bases from J, with 11 bases between. Germline V CDR1 and CDR2: SEHNR, FQNEAQ (reference sequence). This CDR3 has 13 amino acids. This clone has at least ten counts. The antigen remains unidentified. Every patient was untreated before thyroid surgery. Per the authors' pipeline: Researchers built a distant-metastasis classifier for papillary thyroid cancer that drew on CDR3 differences across clinicopathological groups. From the PCR reads, TCRdb re-called clones with MiXCR. The V and J calls here are based on TCRdb, not the publication. The sample lists 15,000 to 20,000 clones, roughly 25% occurring once.

What was sequenced was tumor tissue. The gene calls are TRBV7-9 and TRBJ2-7; D gene ambiguous. This receptor was obtained from a female donor with papillary thyroid cancer or a benign thyroid nodule (not recorded which). Some clones in this sample may be carry-over from other donors' samples. CDR3 sequence reads: CASSPWWGYEQYF. The CDR3 coding sequence is TGTGCCAGCAGCCCATGGTGGGGCTACGAGCAGTACTTC.